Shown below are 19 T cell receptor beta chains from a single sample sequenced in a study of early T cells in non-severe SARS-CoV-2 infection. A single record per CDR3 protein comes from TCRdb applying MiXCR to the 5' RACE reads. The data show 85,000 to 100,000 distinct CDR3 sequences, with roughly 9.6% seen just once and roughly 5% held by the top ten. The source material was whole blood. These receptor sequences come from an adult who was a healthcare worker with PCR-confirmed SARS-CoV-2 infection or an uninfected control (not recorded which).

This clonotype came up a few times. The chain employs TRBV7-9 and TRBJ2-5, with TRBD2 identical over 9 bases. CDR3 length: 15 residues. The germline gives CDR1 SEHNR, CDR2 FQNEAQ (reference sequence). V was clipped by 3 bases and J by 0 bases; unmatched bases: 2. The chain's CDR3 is CASSLREGNQETQYF. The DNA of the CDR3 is TGTGCCAGCAGCTTGCGGGAGGGTAACCAAGAGACCCAGTACTTC.

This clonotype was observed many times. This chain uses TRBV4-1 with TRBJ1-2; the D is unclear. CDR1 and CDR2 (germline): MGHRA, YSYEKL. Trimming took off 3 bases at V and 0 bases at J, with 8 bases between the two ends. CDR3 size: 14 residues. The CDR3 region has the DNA TGCGCCAGCAGCCAGCAGGAGTCTAACTATGGCTACACCTTC. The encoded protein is CASSQQESNYGYTF.

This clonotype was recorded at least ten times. In nucleotides, the CDR3 is TGTGCCAGCAGCTTGATAGGGATAGGAGATGAAAAACTGTTTTTT. This gives the protein CASSLIGIGDEKLFF. The chain links TRBV7-9 to TRBJ1-4; D not resolved. This CDR3 comprises 15 residues. The ends were cut back, 3 bases at V and 6 bases at J, with 14 bases in the middle. Germline V gene lookup returns CDR1 SEHNR and CDR2 FQNEAQ (reference sequence).

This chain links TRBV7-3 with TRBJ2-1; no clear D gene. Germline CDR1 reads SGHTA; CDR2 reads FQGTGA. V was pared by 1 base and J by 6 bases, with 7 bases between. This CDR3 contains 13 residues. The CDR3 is CASSLIHRNEQFF. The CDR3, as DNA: TGTGCCAGCAGCTTAATCCATCGCAATGAGCAGTTCTTC.

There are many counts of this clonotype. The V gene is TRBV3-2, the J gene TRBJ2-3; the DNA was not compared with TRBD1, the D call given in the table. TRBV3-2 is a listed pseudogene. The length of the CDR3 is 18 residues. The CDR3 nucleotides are TGTGCCAGCAGCCAAGATTTGGTCCCCATGGCCGTCACAGATACGCAGTATTTT. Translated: CASSQDLVPMAVTDTQYF.

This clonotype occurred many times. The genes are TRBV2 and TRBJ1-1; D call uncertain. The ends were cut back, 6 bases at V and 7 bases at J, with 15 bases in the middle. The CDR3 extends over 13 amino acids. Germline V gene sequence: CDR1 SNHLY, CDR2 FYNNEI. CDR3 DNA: TGTGCCAGCAGGGAGGACGGACGGATTGAAGCTTTCTTT. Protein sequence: CASREDGRIEAFF.

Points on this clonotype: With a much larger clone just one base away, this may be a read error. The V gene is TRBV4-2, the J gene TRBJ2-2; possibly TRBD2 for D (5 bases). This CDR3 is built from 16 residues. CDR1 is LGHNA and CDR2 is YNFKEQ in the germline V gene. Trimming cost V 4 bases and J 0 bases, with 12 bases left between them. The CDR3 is CASSRSNGANTGELFF. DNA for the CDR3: TGTGCCAGCAGCCGATCTAACGGGGCGAACACCGGGGAGCTGTTTTTT.

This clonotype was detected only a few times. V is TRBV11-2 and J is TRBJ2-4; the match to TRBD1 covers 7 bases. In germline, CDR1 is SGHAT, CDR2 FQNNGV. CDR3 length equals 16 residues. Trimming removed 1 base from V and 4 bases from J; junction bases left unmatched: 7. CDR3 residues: CASSLGLRDRKNIQYF. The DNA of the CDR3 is TGTGCCAGCAGCTTAGGGCTCCGGGACAGAAAAAACATTCAGTACTTC. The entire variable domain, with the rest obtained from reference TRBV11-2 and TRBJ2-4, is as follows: EAGVAQSPRYKIIEKRQSVAFWCNPISGHATLYWYQQILGQGPKLLIQFQNNGVVDDSQLPKDRFSAERLKGVDSTLKIQPAKLEDSAVYLCASSLGLRDRKNIQYFGAGTRLSVL.

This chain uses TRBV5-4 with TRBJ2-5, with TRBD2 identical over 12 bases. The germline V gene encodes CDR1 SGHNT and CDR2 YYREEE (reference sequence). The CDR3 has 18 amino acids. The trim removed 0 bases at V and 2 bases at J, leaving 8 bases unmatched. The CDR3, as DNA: TGTGCCAGCAGCTTGGCGGCTAGCGGGAGGGCCGGACAAGAGACCCAGTACTTC. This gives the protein CASSLAASGRAGQETQYF.

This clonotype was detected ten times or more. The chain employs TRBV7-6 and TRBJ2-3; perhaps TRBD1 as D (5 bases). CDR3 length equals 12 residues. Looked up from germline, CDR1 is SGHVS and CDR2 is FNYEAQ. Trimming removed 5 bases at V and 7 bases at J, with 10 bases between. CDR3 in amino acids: CASSLPGNTQYF. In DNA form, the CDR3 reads TGTGCCAGCAGCCTGCCAGGGAATACGCAGTATTTT.

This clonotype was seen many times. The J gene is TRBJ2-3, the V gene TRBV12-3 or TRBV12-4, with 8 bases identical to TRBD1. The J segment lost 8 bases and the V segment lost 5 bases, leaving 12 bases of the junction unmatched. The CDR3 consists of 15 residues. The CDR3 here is CASSPGTGLQGTQYF. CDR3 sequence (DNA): TGTGCCAGCAGTCCCGGGACAGGCCTCCAGGGTACGCAGTATTTT.

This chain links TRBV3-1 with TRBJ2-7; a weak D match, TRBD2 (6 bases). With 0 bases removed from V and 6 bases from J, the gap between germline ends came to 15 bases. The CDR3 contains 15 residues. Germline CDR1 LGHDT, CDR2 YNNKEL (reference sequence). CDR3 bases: TGTGCCAGCAGCCAAGACCCTAGCGTGTTCTCCGAGCAGTACTTC. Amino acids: CASSQDPSVFSEQYF.

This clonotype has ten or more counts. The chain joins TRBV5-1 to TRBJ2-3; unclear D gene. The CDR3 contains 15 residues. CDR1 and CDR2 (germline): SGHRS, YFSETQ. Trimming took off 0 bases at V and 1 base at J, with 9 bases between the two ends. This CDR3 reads CASSLVGFGTDTQYF. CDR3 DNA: TGCGCCAGCAGCTTGGTGGGGTTCGGCACAGATACGCAGTATTTT.

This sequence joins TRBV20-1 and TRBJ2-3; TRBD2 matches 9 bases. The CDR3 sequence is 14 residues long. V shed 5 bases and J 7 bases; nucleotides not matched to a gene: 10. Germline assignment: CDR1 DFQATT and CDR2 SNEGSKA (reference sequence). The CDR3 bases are TGCAGTGCTCAGACTAGCGGTATCTCGTATACGCAGTATTTT. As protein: CSAQTSGISYTQYF.

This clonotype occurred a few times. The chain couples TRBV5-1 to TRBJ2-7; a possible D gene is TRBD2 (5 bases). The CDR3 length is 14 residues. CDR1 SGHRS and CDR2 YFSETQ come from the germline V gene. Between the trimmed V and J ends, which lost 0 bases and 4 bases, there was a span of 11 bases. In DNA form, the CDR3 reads TGCGCCAGCAGCTTGGTAGTAGGCGGGTACGAGCAGTACTTC. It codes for CASSLVVGGYEQYF.

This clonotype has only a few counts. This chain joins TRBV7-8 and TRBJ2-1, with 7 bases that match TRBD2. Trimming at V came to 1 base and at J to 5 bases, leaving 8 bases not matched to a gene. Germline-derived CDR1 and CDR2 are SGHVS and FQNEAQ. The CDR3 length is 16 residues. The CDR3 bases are TGTGCCAGCAGCTTAGGTCTAGCGGAACCCAACAATGAGCAGTTCTTC. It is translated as CASSLGLAEPNNEQFF.

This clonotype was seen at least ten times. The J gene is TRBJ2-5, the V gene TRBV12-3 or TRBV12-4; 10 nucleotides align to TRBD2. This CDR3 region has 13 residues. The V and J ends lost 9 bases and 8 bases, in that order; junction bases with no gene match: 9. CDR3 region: CASTLAGAGTQYF. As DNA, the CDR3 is TGTGCCAGTACCCTAGCGGGAGCCGGAACCCAGTACTTC.

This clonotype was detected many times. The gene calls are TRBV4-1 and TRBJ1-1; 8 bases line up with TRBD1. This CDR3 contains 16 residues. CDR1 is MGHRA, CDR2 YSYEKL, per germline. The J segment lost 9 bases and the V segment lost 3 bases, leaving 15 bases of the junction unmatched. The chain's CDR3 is CASSHHDGRTGSKAFF. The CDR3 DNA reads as TGCGCCAGCAGCCATCACGATGGCCGGACAGGGAGTAAAGCTTTCTTT.

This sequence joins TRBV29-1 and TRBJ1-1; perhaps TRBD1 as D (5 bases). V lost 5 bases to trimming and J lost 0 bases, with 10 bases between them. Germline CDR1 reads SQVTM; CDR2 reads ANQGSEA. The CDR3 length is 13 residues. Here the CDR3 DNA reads TGCAGCGTTTCAACAGGCATGAACACTGAAGCTTTCTTT. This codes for CSVSTGMNTEAFF.